The present TCR beta chain was sequenced within a study of identical twins. TCRdb passed the 5' RACE reads through MiXCR, listing each CDR3 protein once. The sample consists of about 690,000 distinct CDR3 sequences, over 5% of them appearing once. The ends were cut back, 5 bases at V and 1 base at J, with 15 bases in the middle. The germline gives CDR1 SGHVS, CDR2 FQNEAQ. The CDR3 extends over 16 amino acids. This clonotype came up a few times. The chain joins TRBV7-8 to TRBJ2-1, with no clear D. Specimen: naive T cells sorted from blood. The receptor was isolated from a young man in good health. The CDR3 coding sequence is TGTGCCAGCAGCCCTGTGGTCCGGGCGTCCTACAATGAGCAGTTCTTC. Its translation: CASSPVVRASYNEQFF. The full variable domain, completed using reference TRBV7-8 and TRBJ2-1, is GAGVSQSPRYKVAKRGQDVALRCDPISGHVSLFWYQQALGQGPEFLTYFQNEAQLDKSGLPSDRFFAERPEGSVSTLKIQRTQQEDSAVYLCASSPVVRASYNEQFFGPGTRLTVL.